This TCR beta chain was documented in a study of CD8 T cells in ankylosing spondylitis. General observations from the study: Researchers reportedly found disease-linked clones significantly enriched in matched ankylosing spondylitis synovial fluid. Seemingly characteristic of ankylosing spondylitis blood was a TCR beta motif consisting of roughly 8 highly homologous variants. Some motif variants were previously reported in reactive arthritis synovial fluid and blood.

Trimming took off 0 bases at V and 3 bases at J, with 10 bases between the two ends. The CDR3 is 15 residues long. From germline, CDR1 is SGHRS and CDR2 YFSETQ. This clonotype was recorded many times. Its antigen is not known. TCRdb redid the calling of the 5' RACE reads with MiXCR, one entry per CDR3 protein. Here the sample spans about 320,000 distinct CDR3 sequences, under 14% being singletons. This sequence joins TRBV5-1 and TRBJ2-4; D is possibly TRBD1 (6 bases). The sequencing input was blood, either unsorted or a sorted T cell fraction (not recorded which). This receptor was obtained from a female donor with ankylosing spondylitis or in good health (not recorded which). CDR3 loop: CASSLAGTNKNIQYF. CDR3 nucleotide sequence: TGCGCCAGCAGCTTGGCCGGGACAAACAAAAACATTCAGTACTTC.